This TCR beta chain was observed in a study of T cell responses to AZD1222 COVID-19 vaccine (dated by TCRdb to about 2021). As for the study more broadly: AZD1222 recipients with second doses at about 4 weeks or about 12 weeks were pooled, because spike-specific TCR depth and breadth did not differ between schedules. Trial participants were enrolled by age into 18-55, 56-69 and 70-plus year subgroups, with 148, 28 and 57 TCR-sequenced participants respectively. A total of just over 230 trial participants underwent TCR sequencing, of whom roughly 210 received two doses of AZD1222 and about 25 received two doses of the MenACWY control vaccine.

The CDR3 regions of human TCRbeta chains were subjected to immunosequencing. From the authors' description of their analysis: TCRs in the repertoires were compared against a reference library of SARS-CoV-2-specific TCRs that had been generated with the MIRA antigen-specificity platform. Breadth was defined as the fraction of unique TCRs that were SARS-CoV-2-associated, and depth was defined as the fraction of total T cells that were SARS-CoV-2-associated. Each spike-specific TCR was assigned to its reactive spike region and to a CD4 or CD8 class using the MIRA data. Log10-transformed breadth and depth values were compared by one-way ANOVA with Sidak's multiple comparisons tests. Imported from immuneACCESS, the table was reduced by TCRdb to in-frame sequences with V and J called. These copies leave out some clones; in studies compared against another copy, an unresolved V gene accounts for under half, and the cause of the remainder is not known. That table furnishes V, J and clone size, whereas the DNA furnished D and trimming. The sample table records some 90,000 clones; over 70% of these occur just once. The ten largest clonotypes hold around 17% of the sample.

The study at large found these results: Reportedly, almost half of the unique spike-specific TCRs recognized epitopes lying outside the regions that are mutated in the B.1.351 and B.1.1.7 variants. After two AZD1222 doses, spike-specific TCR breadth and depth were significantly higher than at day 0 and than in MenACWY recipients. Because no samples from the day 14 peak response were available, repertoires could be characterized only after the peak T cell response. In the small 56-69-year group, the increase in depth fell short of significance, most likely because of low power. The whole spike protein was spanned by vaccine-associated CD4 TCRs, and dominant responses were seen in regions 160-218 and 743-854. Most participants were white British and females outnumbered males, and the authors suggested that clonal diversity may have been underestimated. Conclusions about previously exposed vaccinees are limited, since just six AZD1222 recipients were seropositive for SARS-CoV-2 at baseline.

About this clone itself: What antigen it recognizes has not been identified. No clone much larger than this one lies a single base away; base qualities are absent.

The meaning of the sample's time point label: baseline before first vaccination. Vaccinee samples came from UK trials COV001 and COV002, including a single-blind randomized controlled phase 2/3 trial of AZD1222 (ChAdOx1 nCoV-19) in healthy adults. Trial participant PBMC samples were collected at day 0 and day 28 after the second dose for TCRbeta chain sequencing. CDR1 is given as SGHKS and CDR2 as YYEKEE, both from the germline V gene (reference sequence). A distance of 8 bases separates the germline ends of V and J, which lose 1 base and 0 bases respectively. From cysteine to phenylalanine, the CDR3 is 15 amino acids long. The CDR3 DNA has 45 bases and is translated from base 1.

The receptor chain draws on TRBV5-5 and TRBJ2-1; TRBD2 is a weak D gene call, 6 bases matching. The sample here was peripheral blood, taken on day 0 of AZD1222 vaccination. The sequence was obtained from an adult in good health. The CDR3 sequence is CASSLRLDSYNEQFF. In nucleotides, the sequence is TGTGCCAGCAGCTTGAGACTAGACTCCTACAATGAGCAGTTCTTC.